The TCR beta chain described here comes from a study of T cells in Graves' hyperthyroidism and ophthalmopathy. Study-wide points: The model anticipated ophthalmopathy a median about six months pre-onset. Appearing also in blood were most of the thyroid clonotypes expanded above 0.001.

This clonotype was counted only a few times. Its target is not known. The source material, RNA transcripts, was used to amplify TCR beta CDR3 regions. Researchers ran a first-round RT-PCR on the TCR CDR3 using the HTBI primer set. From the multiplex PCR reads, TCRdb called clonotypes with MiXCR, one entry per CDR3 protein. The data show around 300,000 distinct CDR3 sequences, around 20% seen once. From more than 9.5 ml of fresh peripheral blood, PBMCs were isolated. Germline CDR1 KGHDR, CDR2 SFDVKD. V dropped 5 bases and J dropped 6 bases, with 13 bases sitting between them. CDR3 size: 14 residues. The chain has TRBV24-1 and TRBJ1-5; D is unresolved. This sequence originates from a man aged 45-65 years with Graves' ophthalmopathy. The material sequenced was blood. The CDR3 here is CATSGGQVGQPQHF. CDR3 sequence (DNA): TGTGCCACCAGTGGCGGCCAGGTCGGTCAGCCCCAGCATTTT.